The present T cell receptor beta chain was sequenced within a study of CD8+ T cells in alopecia areata. Study-wide points: Compared with mice, patients displayed less clear TCR sharing, possibly for HLA-related reasons.

With respect to this clone: Its antigen remains unknown.

Stated treatment: oral pan-JAK inhibitor, 5-10 mg twice daily. Following RNA extraction, reverse transcription yielded cDNA that acted as the sequencing template. Libraries were prepared by immunoSEQ multiplex PCR; TCRdb keeps only in-frame clonotypes and omits some of them. The sample consists of 150,000 to 200,000 clones, about three fifths of them appearing once. There are 17 residues in the CDR3. The V gene's germline CDR1 is SEHNR and CDR2 FQNEAQ (reference sequence). The V segment lost 4 bases and the J segment 9 bases; nucleotides outside the gene matches: 12. The chain carries TRBV7-9 and TRBJ2-1, with 13 bases that match TRBD2. The sample was CD4+ T cells sorted from blood, taken at week 24, from a patient treated with tofacitinib. The clonotype was recovered from a human donor with alopecia areata. The CDR3 protein is CASSSLRGLAGSPEQFF. CDR3 DNA sequence: TGTGCCAGCAGCTCCCTCCGGGGACTAGCGGGGTCACCTGAGCAGTTCTTC.